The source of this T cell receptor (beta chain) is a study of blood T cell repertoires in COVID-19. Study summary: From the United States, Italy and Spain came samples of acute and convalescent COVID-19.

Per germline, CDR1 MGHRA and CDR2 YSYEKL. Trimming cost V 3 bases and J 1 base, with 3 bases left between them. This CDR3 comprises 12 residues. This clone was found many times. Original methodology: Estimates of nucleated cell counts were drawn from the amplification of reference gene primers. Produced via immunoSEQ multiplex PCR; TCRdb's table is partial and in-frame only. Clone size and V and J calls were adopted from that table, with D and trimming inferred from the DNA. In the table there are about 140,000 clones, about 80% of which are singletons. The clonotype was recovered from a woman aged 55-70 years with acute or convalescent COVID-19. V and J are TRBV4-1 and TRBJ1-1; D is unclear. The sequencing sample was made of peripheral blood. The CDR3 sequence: CASSHQNTEAFF. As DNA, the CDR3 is TGCGCCAGCAGCCACCAGAACACTGAAGCTTTCTTT.